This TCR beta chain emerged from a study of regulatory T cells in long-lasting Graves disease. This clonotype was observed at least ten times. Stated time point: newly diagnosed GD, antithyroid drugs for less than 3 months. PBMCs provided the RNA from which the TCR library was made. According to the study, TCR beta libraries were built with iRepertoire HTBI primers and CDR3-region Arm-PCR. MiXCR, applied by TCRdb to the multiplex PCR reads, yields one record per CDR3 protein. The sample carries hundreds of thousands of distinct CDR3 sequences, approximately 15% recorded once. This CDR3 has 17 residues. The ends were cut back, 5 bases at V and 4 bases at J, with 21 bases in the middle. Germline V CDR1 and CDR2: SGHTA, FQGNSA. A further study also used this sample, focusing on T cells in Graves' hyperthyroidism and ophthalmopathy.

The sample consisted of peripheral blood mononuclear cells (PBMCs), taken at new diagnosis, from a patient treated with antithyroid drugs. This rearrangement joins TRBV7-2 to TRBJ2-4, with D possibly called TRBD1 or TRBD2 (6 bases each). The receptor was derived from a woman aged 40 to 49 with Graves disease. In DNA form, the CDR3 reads TGTGCCAGCAGCCTAGGGTGGGGGGCCACCTCTAAAAACATTCAGTACTTC. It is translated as CASSLGWGATSKNIQYF. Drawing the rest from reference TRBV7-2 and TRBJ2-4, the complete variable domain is GAGVSQSPSNKVTEKGKDVELRCDPISGHTALYWYRQSLGQGLEFLIYFQGNSAPDKSGLPSDRFSAERTGGSVSTLTIQRTQQEDSAVYLCASSLGWGATSKNIQYFGAGTRLSVL.